The entry below gives a single TCR beta chain sequence along with its context. The data were taken from a study of blood T cell repertoires in COVID-19. Whole-study context: T cells, B-cell-depleted T cells, or PBMCs provided the cDNA or gDNA that served as material.

The CDR3 spans 16 residues. V lost 3 bases and J lost 6, with 18 bases in between. Germline V gene lookup returns CDR1 MDHEN and CDR2 SYDVKM. Original analysis: Using reference gene primer amplification, nucleated cell counts were estimated. The method was immunoSEQ multiplex PCR; TCRdb's version includes in-frame clones alone and lacks a portion of them. V and J calls and clone size follow that table, whereas D and trimming were derived from the DNA. The sample lists some 82,000 clones; around 83% were seen once. This clonotype originated in a man aged 80 or over with active or convalescent COVID-19. The chain carries TRBV28 and TRBJ2-1; no firm D call. The sample consisted of peripheral blood. Written as DNA, the CDR3 is TGTGCCAGCAGTTTTATGCGCTGGGCCCAATCCAATGAGCAGTTCTTC. Amino acids: CASSFMRWAQSNEQFF.